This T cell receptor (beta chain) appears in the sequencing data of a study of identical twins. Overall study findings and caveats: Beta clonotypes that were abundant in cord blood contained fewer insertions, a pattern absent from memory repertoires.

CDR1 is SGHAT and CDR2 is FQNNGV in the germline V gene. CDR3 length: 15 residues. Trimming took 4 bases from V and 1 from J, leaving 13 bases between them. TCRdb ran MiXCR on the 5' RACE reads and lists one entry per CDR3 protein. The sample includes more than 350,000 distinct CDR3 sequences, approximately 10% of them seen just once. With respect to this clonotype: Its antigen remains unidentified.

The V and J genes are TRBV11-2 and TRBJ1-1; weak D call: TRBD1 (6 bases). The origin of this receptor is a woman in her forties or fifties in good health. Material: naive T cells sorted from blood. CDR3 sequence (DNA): TGTGCCAGCAGCTCCTTACAGGGCGCGAACACTGAAGCTTTCTTT. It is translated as CASSSLQGANTEAFF.